This T cell receptor beta chain was captured in a study of OX40 agonist ivuxolimab in advanced cancers. V dropped 1 base and J dropped 5 bases, with 14 bases sitting between them. Germline V gene lookup returns CDR1 LGHNA and CDR2 YSLEER. The CDR3 loop spans 16 amino acids. Systemic immunosuppression or a history of autoimmune disease excluded patients. The protocol was immunoSEQ multiplex PCR, while the TCRdb copy is restricted to in-frame clones and leaves out a portion. Among some 100,000 clones listed, roughly 90% were seen once. This clone was observed a single time. Source: CD4+ or CD8+ T cells sorted from blood, taken in a trial of the OX40 agonist ivuxolimab. This sequence originates from an adult with an advanced solid tumor such as melanoma, head and neck, liver or kidney cancer. V usage is TRBV4-3 and J usage is TRBJ1-4; possible D gene TRBD1, 5 bases. CDR3 bases: TGCGCCAGCAGCCAAGGGGACCGCAGGCGGAATGAAAAACTGTTTTTT. Protein product: CASSQGDRRRNEKLFF.